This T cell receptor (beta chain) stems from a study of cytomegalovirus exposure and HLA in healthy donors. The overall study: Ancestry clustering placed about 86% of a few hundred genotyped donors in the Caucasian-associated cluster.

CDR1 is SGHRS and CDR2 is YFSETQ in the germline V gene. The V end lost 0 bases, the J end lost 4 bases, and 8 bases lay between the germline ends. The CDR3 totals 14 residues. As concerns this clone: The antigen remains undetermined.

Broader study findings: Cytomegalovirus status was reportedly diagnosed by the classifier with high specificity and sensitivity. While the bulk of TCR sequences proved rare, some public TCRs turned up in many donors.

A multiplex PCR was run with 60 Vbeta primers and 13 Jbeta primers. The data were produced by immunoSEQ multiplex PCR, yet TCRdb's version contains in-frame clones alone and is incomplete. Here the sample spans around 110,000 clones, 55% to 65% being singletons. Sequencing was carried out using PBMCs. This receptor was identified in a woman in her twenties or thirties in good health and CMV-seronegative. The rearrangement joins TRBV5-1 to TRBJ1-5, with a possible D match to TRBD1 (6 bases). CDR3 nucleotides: TGCGCCAGCAGCTTGGGACAGGCTAATCAGCCCCAGCATTTT. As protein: CASSLGQANQPQHF.